The 26 T cell receptor beta chains given below trace back to one sample, sequenced in a study of T cell repertoires in aging, cancer and after chemotherapy. A mixed TRB-A/B primer pool amplified rearranged TRB by multiplex touch-down PCR. TCRdb re-called the multiplex PCR reads with MiXCR, one entry per CDR3 protein. The data contain approximately 3,100 distinct CDR3 sequences, roughly a quarter of them singletons. Amplification of TCR beta used genomic DNA extracted from peripheral blood. The specimen sequenced was blood. The receptors originated from a human donor with a solid tumor.

V is TRBV6-2 or TRBV6-3 and J is TRBJ1-1; D is unclear. V lost 4 bases and J 0 bases, leaving 15 bases between the germline ends. The CDR3 has 16 amino acids. The germline CDR1 and CDR2 sequences are MNHEY and SVGEGT. DNA of the CDR3: TGTGCCAGCAGTTCGAACCTCGCCCCCATGAACACTGAAGCTTTCTTT. Translated, it gives CASSSNLAPMNTEAFF.

This clonotype was seen a single time. A much larger clonotype is one base distant, so this may be a read error. V and J are TRBV7-9 and TRBJ2-7; 7 bases map to TRBD1. The CDR3 contains 14 residues. The germline CDR1 and CDR2 sequences are SEHNR and FQNEAQ (reference sequence). The CDR3 sequence is CASSLTGTAYKQYF. For the CDR3, the DNA is TGTGCCAGCAGCTTGACCGGGACAGCCTACAAGCAGTACTTC.

This clonotype is categorized as large. The V and J genes are TRBV6-5 and TRBJ2-7; D is undetermined. V was shortened by 2 bases and J by 4 bases, with 15 bases between the two germline ends. The V gene's germline CDR1 is MNHEY and CDR2 SVGAGI. This CDR3 region has 15 residues. The CDR3 loop is CASSYLGRESYEQYF. CDR3 coding DNA: TGTGCCAGCAGTTACCTCGGACGAGAAAGTTACGAGCAGTACTTC.

This clonotype is classed as medium-sized. The chain carries TRBV6-1 and TRBJ1-2, with 7 bases aligning to TRBD1. J lost 4 bases, V lost 3 bases, and 5 bases had no gene match. The germline CDR1 and CDR2 sequences are MNHNS and SASEGT. The CDR3 extends over 14 amino acids. The CDR3 DNA reads as TGTGCCAGCAGTGATGTGGACAGGAGCTATGGCTACACCTTC. Translation: CASSDVDRSYGYTF.

V is TRBV7-2 and J is TRBJ2-4; 8 positions match TRBD1. Trimming removed 5 bases from V and 3 bases from J; junction bases left unmatched: 3. Looked up from germline, CDR1 is SGHTA and CDR2 is FQGNSA. The CDR3 totals 14 residues. Here the CDR3 DNA reads TGTGCCAGCAGCACAGGGGGAGTCAAAAACATTCAGTACTTC. Translated: CASSTGGVKNIQYF.

This chain uses TRBV5-1 with TRBJ2-7; possibly TRBD2 for D (6 bases). V was pared by 0 bases and J by 2 bases, with 12 bases between. The CDR3 runs to 15 residues. The germline gives CDR1 SGHRS, CDR2 YFSETQ. The CDR3 DNA is TGCGCCAGCAGCTTGGCGGGACGGACTACCTACGAGCAGTACTTC. Amino acid sequence: CASSLAGRTTYEQYF.

This clonotype has only a few counts. The chain couples TRBV28 to TRBJ1-2, with 7 bases that match TRBD1. The CDR3 is 16 amino acids. Germline assignment: CDR1 MDHEN and CDR2 SYDVKM. Trimming cost V 4 bases and J 4 bases; bases outside gene matches: 12. The CDR3 DNA reads as TGTGCCAGCAGTTCCCCCTCCGAGGACAGGTTCTATGGCTACACCTTC. Its protein product is CASSSPSEDRFYGYTF.

The gene calls are TRBV7-2 and TRBJ2-5, with 7 positions matching TRBD1. Germline CDR1 reads SGHTA; CDR2 reads FQGNSA. The CDR3 totals 16 residues. Losses at the gene ends were 3 bases for V and 4 bases for J; bases not matched to a gene: 11. The CDR3 reads CASSFYRGSERETQYF. CDR3 coding DNA: TGTGCCAGCAGCTTTTACAGGGGCTCCGAAAGAGAGACCCAGTACTTC.

The V and J genes are TRBV6-2 or TRBV6-3 and TRBJ2-1; TRBD2 is a possible D gene (5 bases). CDR3 size: 18 residues. The germline V gene encodes CDR1 MNHEY and CDR2 SVGEGT. V shed 2 bases and J shed 0 bases, with 17 bases lying between them. CDR3 residues: CASSYLERATLSYNEQFF. The CDR3 DNA sequence: TGTGCCAGCAGTTACCTGGAGAGGGCCACCCTCTCCTACAATGAGCAGTTCTTC.

This clonotype was recorded a few times. The chain has TRBV30 and TRBJ1-1, with D hard to call. The CDR3 runs to 11 residues. V lost 3 bases to trimming and J lost 1 base, with 3 bases between them. CDR1 and CDR2 (germline): GTSNPN, SVGIG (reference sequence). In DNA, the CDR3 is TGTGCCTGGAGAGGGAACACTGAAGCTTTCTTT. This codes for CAWRGNTEAFF.

The table lists this clonotype with a few counts. The rearrangement links TRBV28 to TRBJ1-1; D is uncertain. Germline V lookup: CDR1 MDHEN, CDR2 SYDVKM. The CDR3 extends over 12 amino acids. Trimming took off 3 bases at V and 7 bases at J, with 9 bases between the two ends. The CDR3 sequence is CASSFGRHEAFF. The CDR3 DNA is TGTGCCAGCAGTTTCGGACGGCATGAAGCTTTCTTT. Together with reference TRBV28 and TRBJ1-1, the CDR3 gives the full variable domain: DVKVTQSSRYLVKRTGEKVFLECVQDMDHENMFWYRQDPGLGLRLIYFSYDVKMKEKGDIPEGYSVSREKKERFSLILESASTNQTSMYLCASSFGRHEAFFGQGTRLTVV.

This clonotype was counted only a few times. This rearrangement joins TRBV7-3 to TRBJ2-5, with D perhaps assigned TRBD1 or TRBD2 (5 bases each). The CDR3 contains 14 residues. Germline values: CDR1 SGHTA, CDR2 FQGTGA. Trimming left V 4 bases short and J 4 bases short, with 13 bases between. The CDR3 protein is CASSSWTGPETQYF. DNA for the CDR3: TGTGCCAGCAGCTCCTGGACGGGACCAGAGACCCAGTACTTC.

The gene calls are TRBV27 and TRBJ2-7; 7 positions match TRBD1. The CDR3 is made up of 16 amino acids. Per the germline V gene, CDR1 is MNHEY and CDR2 is SMNVEV (reference sequence). Losses at the gene ends were 5 bases for V and 1 base for J; bases not matched to a gene: 11. The CDR3 region has the DNA TGTGCCAGCAGTCCCGCTACAGGGGAAAGGTCCTACGAGCAGTACTTC. The encoded protein is CASSPATGERSYEQYF.

This chain connects TRBV6-2 or TRBV6-3 to TRBJ2-2; D remains unclear. V lost 4 bases and J lost 4, with 7 bases in between. CDR3 length: 13 amino acids. Germline assignment: CDR1 MNHEY and CDR2 SVGEGT. The CDR3 reads CASSSYITGELFF. CDR3 DNA: TGTGCCAGCAGTTCTTACATCACCGGGGAGCTGTTTTTT.

The chain joins TRBV6-5 to TRBJ2-1; D is undetermined. V lost 6 bases, J lost 5 bases, and 14 bases lay in between. Germline lookup yields CDR1 MNHEY and CDR2 SVGAGI. The CDR3 has 14 residues. Here the CDR3 DNA reads TGTGCCAGCAGCTCTTTAGTGGTGGACAATGAGCAGTTCTTC. Translating it yields CASSSLVVDNEQFF.

In DNA form, the CDR3 reads TGTGCCAGCAGCCCATTCCTAGGCCCCACAGATACGCAGTATTTT. This sequence encodes CASSPFLGPTDTQYF. The chain couples TRBV5-6 to TRBJ2-3; D gene ambiguous. The V gene's germline CDR1 is SGHDT and CDR2 YYEEEE. The CDR3 consists of 15 residues. The V gene lost 4 bases and the J gene lost 2 bases, with 14 bases spanning the gap.

This clonotype has just a few counts. The genes are TRBV5-5 and TRBJ2-2; D is unclear. CDR1 SGHKS and CDR2 YYEKEE come from the germline V gene (reference sequence). CDR3 length: 15 residues. Trimming took off 2 bases at V and 0 bases at J, with 8 bases between the two ends. The CDR3 DNA follows: TGTGCCAGCAGCTTAAATATTCCGAACACCGGGGAGCTGTTTTTT. Translated: CASSLNIPNTGELFF.

The chain links TRBV4-3 to TRBJ1-3; perhaps TRBD1 as D (6 bases). Trimming removed 0 bases at V and 0 bases at J, with 12 bases between. Germline V lookup: CDR1 LGHNA, CDR2 YSLEER. The CDR3 is 17 residues long. The CDR3 DNA follows: TGCGCCAGCAGCCAAGAGGGGGGCGGCAGCTCTGGAAACACCATATATTTT. Its translation is CASSQEGGGSSGNTIYF.

The chain joins TRBV19 to TRBJ2-7, with D possibly matching TRBD1 (6 bases). Germline CDR1 reads LNHDA; CDR2 reads SQIVND (reference sequence). CDR3 size: 15 residues. Trimming removed 3 bases from V and 8 bases from J, with 20 bases in between. DNA of the CDR3: TGTGCCAGTAGTATCGAAAGACAGGTCGGGTACAAGCAGTACTTC. Its translation is CASSIERQVGYKQYF.

This clonotype is labeled large. V gene TRBV6-5 combines with J gene TRBJ1-2; D is unresolved. The CDR3 is 15 residues long. V was trimmed by 6 bases and J by 2 bases, leaving 16 bases between them. Per the germline V gene, CDR1 is MNHEY and CDR2 is SVGAGI. CDR3 sequence: CASREGSIPNYGYTF. The CDR3 nucleotides are TGTGCCAGCAGGGAAGGGTCCATCCCCAACTATGGCTACACCTTC.

Written as DNA, the CDR3 is TGCAGTGCTAGAGCTTTCAGGTTATCGTACGAGCAGTACTTC. Its protein product is CSARAFRLSYEQYF. The V call is TRBV20-1, the J call TRBJ2-7; D is unresolved. The germline V gene encodes CDR1 DFQATT and CDR2 SNEGSKA (reference sequence). The CDR3 consists of 14 residues. Between the trimmed V and J ends, which lost 1 base and 4 bases, there was a span of 14 bases.

This clonotype counts as medium-sized. The V gene is TRBV7-2, the J gene TRBJ1-4; no reliable D call. CDR3 length: 12 amino acids. Germline assignment: CDR1 SGHTA and CDR2 FQGNSA. V dropped 6 bases and J dropped 10 bases, with 12 bases sitting between them. The CDR3 DNA follows: TGTGCCAGCAGACCTACAGTCGGAAAACTGTTTTTT. As protein: CASRPTVGKLFF.

Regarding this clonotype: Given a much more abundant clone one base away, this may be a read error. The genes are TRBV30 and TRBJ1-1; weak D call: TRBD1 (5 bases). The germline gives CDR1 GTSNPN, CDR2 SVGIG (reference sequence). The CDR3 is 14 amino acids. CDR3 region: CAWSVQGSGTKAFF. CDR3 nucleotides: TGTGCCTGGAGTGTGCAGGGTTCGGGCACTAAAGCTTTCTTT.

This clonotype was counted between two and nine times. The chain recombines TRBV18 with TRBJ2-3, with 10 nucleotides matching TRBD2. In germline, CDR1 is KGHSH, CDR2 LQKENI. V gave up 4 bases and J gave up 4 bases; unmatched junction bases: 2. The CDR3 is 14 amino acids. CDR3 in DNA: TGTGCCAGCTCACTCGGGACTAGCGCAGATACGCAGTATTTT. Translated, it gives CASSLGTSADTQYF.

As regards this clonotype: This CDR3 is missing its conserved last phenylalanine or tryptophan, likely due to a read error. The DNA is omitted, as the CDR3 cannot be located on it reliably, and the CDR3 follows TCRdb's listing. CDR3: CASSLGRAVKI. The rearrangement links TRBV5-6 to TRBJ2-7; no check of the table's D call, TRBD2, against the DNA was made. The V gene's germline CDR1 is SGHDT and CDR2 YYEEEE. Both ends counted, the CDR3 spans 11 residues.

In its sample, this clonotype was seen a few times. The DNA for the CDR3 is TGTGCCACCTCCTTAGGTAGCGGGGCCTACGAGCAGTACTTC. Translating gives CATSLGSGAYEQYF. The rearrangement links TRBV15 to TRBJ2-7; 8 nucleotides agree with TRBD2. The germline V gene encodes CDR1 LNHNV and CDR2 YYDKDF (reference sequence). V trimming: 8 bases; J trimming: 2 bases; junction bases outside the gene matches: 8. This CDR3 is built from 14 residues.